These 19 T cell receptor beta chains were all obtained from the same sample, sequenced in a study of cytomegalovirus exposure and HLA in healthy donors. The method was immunoSEQ multiplex PCR; TCRdb's version includes in-frame clones alone and lacks a portion of them. This table has 75,000 to 85,000 clones, around 90% appearing once. Sample: PBMCs. All receptors come from a young man in good health and CMV-seronegative.

This chain connects TRBV19 to TRBJ1-1; 7 bases line up with TRBD1. The germline CDR1 and CDR2 sequences are LNHDA and SQIVND (reference sequence). CDR3 length: 14 residues. J gave up 1 base and V 3 bases, and 2 bases lay outside the gene matches. The CDR3 sequence is CASSMWTGNTEAFF. CDR3 DNA sequence: TGTGCCAGTAGTATGTGGACAGGGAACACTGAAGCTTTCTTT.

The chain is built from TRBV28 and TRBJ1-2; TRBD1 matches at 7 bases. CDR1 MDHEN and CDR2 SYDVKM come from the germline V gene. After removal of 6 bases from V and 5 bases from J, the junction contained 18 bases not matched to a gene. CDR3 length: 17 amino acids. Written as DNA, the CDR3 is TGTGCCAGCAGAATTAGTTGGGGACAGCAGCTCCCGTATGGCTACACCTTC. Protein product: CASRISWGQQLPYGYTF.

V is TRBV7-2 and J is TRBJ2-3, with TRBD2 as a possible D gene (5 bases). The germline V gene has CDR1 SGHTA and CDR2 FQGNSA. Between the trimmed V and J ends, which lost 5 bases and 8 bases, there was a span of 11 bases. The CDR3 has 12 amino acids. The DNA of the CDR3 is TGTGCCAGCAGCCCAGCCAGCGGTACGCAGTATTTT. Its protein is CASSPASGTQYF.

This chain joins TRBV6-1 and TRBJ2-4; unclear D gene. Germline CDR1 reads MNHNS; CDR2 reads SASEGT. This CDR3 has 12 amino acids. Trimming took 2 bases from V and 7 from J, leaving 6 bases between them. The CDR3 here is CASSETGNIQYF. The CDR3 DNA reads TGTGCCAGCAGTGAAACGGGTAACATTCAGTACTTC.

This sequence joins TRBV7-8 and TRBJ2-1; 12 bases align to TRBD2. V lost 5 bases and J lost 12; bases outside the gene matches: 8. Germline CDR1 and CDR2: SGHVS and FQNEAQ. This CDR3 has 14 amino acids. As DNA, the CDR3 is TGTGCCAGCAGCCCTAGCGGGGGGGCCCAATCGCAGTTCTTC. Its translation is CASSPSGGAQSQFF.

This rearrangement joins TRBV11-3 to TRBJ2-1; TRBD2 agrees at 8 bases. The CDR3 totals 16 residues. Germline lookup yields CDR1 SGHNT and CDR2 YENEEA. Trimming at V came to 3 bases and at J to 5 bases, leaving 9 bases not matched to a gene. The CDR3 DNA reads TGTGCCAGCAGCTTCTCAGCGGGAGTTAAGGACAATGAGCAGTTCTTC. Translation: CASSFSAGVKDNEQFF.

This chain connects TRBV5-1 to TRBJ2-2, with 7 bases lining up with TRBD2. CDR3 length: 16 residues. The J segment lost 0 bases and the V segment lost 3 bases, leaving 5 bases of the junction unmatched. Germline CDR1 and CDR2: SGHRS and YFSETQ. The CDR3 coding sequence is TGCGCCAGCAGCTACCTTAGCGGGTCGAACACCGGGGAGCTGTTTTTT. Protein product: CASSYLSGSNTGELFF.

J is TRBJ2-2 and V is TRBV7-9; D is uncertain. Trimming removed 5 bases from V and 7 bases from J, with 11 bases in between. In germline, CDR1 is SEHNR, CDR2 FQNEAQ (reference sequence). This CDR3 comprises 13 residues. The CDR3 bases are TGTGCCAGCAGCATAGTTCTACTCGGGGAGCTGTTTTTT. As protein: CASSIVLLGELFF.

About this clone itself: No conserved phenylalanine or tryptophan ends this CDR3, so it is likely a read error. It is unclear where the CDR3 begins or ends on the DNA, so no DNA is shown, and the CDR3 is as TCRdb lists it. The rearrangement links TRBV6-5 to TRBJ1-1; the table's D gene call, TRBD1, was not cross checked with the DNA. From its first to its last residue, the CDR3 has 14 amino acids. Germline V gene lookup returns CDR1 MNHEY and CDR2 SVGAGI. The CDR3 sequence is CASSYSMAGSNDPL.

The J gene is TRBJ2-1, the V gene TRBV4-2, with a weak D call TRBD2 (5 bases). This CDR3 spans 15 amino acids. V lost 1 base, J lost 3 bases, and 10 bases lay in between. CDR1 is LGHNA and CDR2 is YNFKEQ in the germline V gene. As DNA, the CDR3 is TGTGCCAGCAGCCAAGCCCAAGAGGGCTACAATGAGCAGTTCTTC. Its translation: CASSQAQEGYNEQFF.

The chain is built from TRBV4-1 and TRBJ2-7, with TRBD2 matching over 7 bases. V was clipped by 3 bases and J by 7 bases; unmatched bases: 6. This CDR3 has 13 amino acids. CDR1 and CDR2 (germline): MGHRA, YSYEKL. The CDR3 sequence: CASSQTPGGEQYF. For the CDR3, the DNA is TGCGCCAGCAGCCAGACCCCGGGGGGTGAGCAGTACTTC.

J is TRBJ2-1 and V is TRBV15; 7 bases fit TRBD1. The germline gives CDR1 LNHNV, CDR2 YYDKDF (reference sequence). The CDR3 covers 15 residues. The junction had 4 bases not matched to a gene; V was cut back by 2 bases and J by 3 bases. CDR3 in DNA: TGTGCCACCAGCAGACCGGGACAGCTCTACAATGAGCAGTTCTTC. Translation gives CATSRPGQLYNEQFF.

V gene TRBV4-2 combines with J gene TRBJ2-2, with TRBD2 matching over 7 bases. V shed 0 bases, J shed 5 bases, and the junction held 9 bases outside the gene matches. Germline CDR1 LGHNA, CDR2 YNFKEQ. The CDR3 extends over 17 amino acids. The CDR3 sequence is CASSQDYAGVGTGELFF. CDR3 in DNA: TGTGCCAGCAGCCAAGATTATGCGGGAGTCGGTACCGGGGAGCTGTTTTTT.

The CDR3 region is CASSVDRVSYNEQFF. CDR3 coding DNA: TGTGCCAGCAGCGTAGACAGGGTCTCCTACAATGAGCAGTTCTTC. The chain is built from TRBV5-4 and TRBJ2-1; 7 nucleotides line up with TRBD1. V was pared by 4 bases and J by 0 bases, with 4 bases of the junction left unmatched. Germline values: CDR1 SGHNT, CDR2 YYREEE (reference sequence). The CDR3 has 15 amino acids.

The chain's CDR3 is CASSLAGTGAFGYTF. CDR3 DNA: TGTGCCAGCAGTTTGGCCGGGACAGGGGCTTTTGGCTACACCTTC. The J gene is TRBJ1-2, the V gene TRBV28, with 10 positions matching TRBD1. CDR3 length: 15 residues. Germline V gene sequence: CDR1 MDHEN, CDR2 SYDVKM. V shed 3 bases, J shed 7 bases, and the junction held 8 bases outside the gene matches.

The chain has TRBV19 and TRBJ2-7; D possibly corresponds to TRBD2 (6 bases). Germline CDR1 LNHDA, CDR2 SQIVND (reference sequence). The CDR3 consists of 14 residues. With 3 bases removed from V and 3 bases from J, the gap between germline ends came to 12 bases. In DNA form, the CDR3 reads TGTGCCAGTAGTATTGCGCGGGGATTCTACGAGCAGTACTTC. This sequence encodes CASSIARGFYEQYF.

The chain is built from TRBV9 and TRBJ1-2; 7 nucleotides align to TRBD1. CDR1 is SGDLS and CDR2 is YYNGEE in the germline V gene. The V gene end was trimmed by 7 bases and the J gene end by 6 bases; junction bases not matched to a gene: 0. The CDR3 extends over 10 amino acids. The CDR3 DNA reads as TGTGCCAGCGACAGGGATGGCTACACCTTC. Encoded protein: CASDRDGYTF.

The V gene is TRBV29-1, the J gene TRBJ1-1, with 11 bases matching TRBD1. Germline V CDR1 and CDR2: SQVTM, ANQGSEA. The junction had 9 bases not matched to a gene; V was cut back by 7 bases and J by 8 bases. The CDR3 runs to 13 residues. The CDR3 here is CSAEDGQGAEAFF. CDR3 nucleotides: TGCAGCGCAGAGGATGGACAGGGGGCCGAAGCTTTCTTT.

V is TRBV5-1 and J is TRBJ2-5, with D possibly TRBD2 on 6 matching bases. Per germline, CDR1 SGHRS and CDR2 YFSETQ. The CDR3 is 14 amino acids. V was pared by 3 bases and J by 8 bases, with 17 bases between. CDR3 bases: TGCGCCAGCAGCTCCCGGGAGCCCCCGGGCACCCAGTACTTC. Protein sequence: CASSSREPPGTQYF.